The 3 T cell receptor beta chains listed next were all sequenced from one sample in a study of lung T cells in sarcoidosis with Löfgren's syndrome. TCRdb reprocessed the reads via MiXCR and lists one record per CDR3 protein. This sample has more than 8,500 distinct CDR3 sequences, with less than 20% found just once. Sequenced input: CD4+ T cells from bronchoalveolar lavage. The receptors were gathered from a human donor with sarcoidosis (Löfgren's syndrome or another form), or a control subject (not recorded which).

Turning to this clonotype: At one end the junction does not follow the germline gene, possibly because of a read error. This chain links TRBV7-7 with TRBJ2-5; no clear D gene. The germline CDR1 and CDR2 sequences are SSHAT and FNYEAQ (reference sequence). CDR3 length equals 16 residues. The CDR3 DNA reads TGTGCCAGCAGCTTAGGTCTAGTGGGTCTCCAAGAGACCCAGTGCTTC. As protein: CASSLGLVGLQETQCF.

In this sample, this clonotype turned up a few times. The chain uses TRBV30 and TRBJ2-2; 9 bases agree with TRBD1. Germline CDR1 is GTSNPN and CDR2 is SVGIG (reference sequence). CDR3 length: 15 residues. Trimming at V came to 7 bases and at J to 4 bases, leaving 10 bases not matched to a gene. The CDR3 sequence is CAYRPGTGTTGELFF. CDR3 DNA: TGTGCCTACCGACCCGGGACAGGGACCACCGGGGAGCTGTTTTTT.

This clonotype was counted many times. V and J are TRBV20-1 and TRBJ2-3, with 14 nucleotides matching TRBD2. The V gene's germline CDR1 is DFQATT and CDR2 SNEGSKA (reference sequence). The CDR3 runs to 15 residues. J was trimmed by 4 bases and V by 8 bases; bases with no gene match: 8. The CDR3 loop reads CSPAGTSGGPDTQYF. CDR3 DNA sequence: TGCAGTCCCGCCGGGACTAGCGGGGGCCCAGATACGCAGTATTTT.